This TCR beta chain was sequenced in a study of T cells in Graves' hyperthyroidism and ophthalmopathy. Germline V CDR1 and CDR2: MNHNS, SASEGT. The CDR3 has 14 residues. The ends lost 7 bases at V and 4 bases at J; junction bases unmatched: 3. It was RNA transcripts that yielded the amplified TCR beta CDR3 regions. The HTBI primer set served for first-round RT-PCR of the TCR CDR3. MiXCR, applied by TCRdb to the multiplex PCR reads, yields one record per CDR3 protein. The table has fewer than 550,000 distinct CDR3 sequences, less than 20% seen once. The chain is built from TRBV6-1 and TRBJ2-5; 13 bases map to TRBD2. The clonotype was recovered from a woman aged 18-29 years with Graves' hyperthyroidism. Sequenced sample: blood. For the CDR3, the DNA is TGTGCCAGCACCGGGACTAGCGGGACAGAGACCCAGTACTTC. Protein sequence: CASTGTSGTETQYF.